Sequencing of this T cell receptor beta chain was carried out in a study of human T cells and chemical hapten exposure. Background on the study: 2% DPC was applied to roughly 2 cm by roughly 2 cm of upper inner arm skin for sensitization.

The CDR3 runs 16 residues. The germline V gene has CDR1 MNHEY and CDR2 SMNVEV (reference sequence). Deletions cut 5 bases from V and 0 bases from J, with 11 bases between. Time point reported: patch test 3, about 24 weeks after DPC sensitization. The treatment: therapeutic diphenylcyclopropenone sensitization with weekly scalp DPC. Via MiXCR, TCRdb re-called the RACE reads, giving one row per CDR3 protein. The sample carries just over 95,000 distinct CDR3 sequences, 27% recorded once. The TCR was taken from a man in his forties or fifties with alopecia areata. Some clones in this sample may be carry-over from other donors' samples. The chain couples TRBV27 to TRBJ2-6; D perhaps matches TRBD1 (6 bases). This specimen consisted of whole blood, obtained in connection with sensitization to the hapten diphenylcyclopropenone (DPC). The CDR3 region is CASSVGQSSGANVLTF. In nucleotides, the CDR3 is TGTGCCAGCAGTGTCGGACAGAGCTCTGGGGCCAACGTCCTGACTTTC.